The sequence of this TCR beta chain was determined in a study of T cell repertoires in cytomegalovirus infection. The study's findings and limits: HLA-C-restricted CMV clonotypes gave the most frequent clonotype in two of eight donors. Public TCR beta family frequency separated CMV-and-HLA carriers, including in an independent cohort.

TCRdb fed the reads into MiXCR, producing one record per CDR3 protein. The sample contains approximately 180,000 distinct CDR3 sequences, roughly 9.8% of which appear only once. The CDR3 is 13 residues long. V lost 6 bases and J lost 5, with 12 bases in between. Germline lookup yields CDR1 SGHTA and CDR2 FQGNSA. Many counts were recorded for this clonotype. The antigen is unknown. The TCR was taken from a human donor in good health (CMV status not recorded). Some clones in this sample may be carry-over from other donors' samples. Sequenced sample: PBMCs. This chain uses TRBV7-2 with TRBJ2-3; D gene unclear. The CDR3 region is CASRPKPGDTQYF. CDR3 sequence (DNA): TGTGCCAGCAGGCCCAAACCCGGAGATACGCAGTATTTT. Filled out from reference TRBV7-2 and TRBJ2-3, the complete variable domain reads GAGVSQSPSNKVTEKGKDVELRCDPISGHTALYWYRQSLGQGLEFLIYFQGNSAPDKSGLPSDRFSAERTGGSVSTLTIQRTQQEDSAVYLCASRPKPGDTQYFGPGTRLTVL.